These 12 T cell receptor beta chains originate from one sample sequenced in a study of CXCR3-negative and CXCR3-positive naive CD8 T cells. Study observations and caveats: TRB CDR3s were more hydrophobic in CXCR3-positive than in CXCR3-negative naive cells.

Preparation of TRB cDNA libraries relied on 5' RACE carrying UMI labels. TCRdb reprocessed the 5' RACE reads and reports one entry per CDR3 protein, with no DNA. The table lists under 150,000 distinct CDR3 sequences. No cognate antigen is known for these TCRs. Specimen: naive CXCR3+ CD8+ T cells from blood. Subset defined: CD45RO-CCR7+CD27+CD95- naive CD8+ T cells expressing CXCR3 (TNR3+). All receptors derive from a human donor in good health. Some clones in this sample may be carry-over from other donors' samples.

The V and J genes are TRBV19 and TRBJ2-7. The CDR3 has 16 amino acids. The germline V gene encodes CDR1 LNHDA and CDR2 SQIVND (reference sequence). The chain's CDR3 is CASSIHRDPRGYEQYF.

The J gene is TRBJ1-5, the V gene TRBV28; absent DNA, TCRdb's TRBD1 call cannot be checked. CDR3 length equals 16 residues. The germline V gene encodes CDR1 MDHEN and CDR2 SYDVKM. The CDR3 loop is CASRRPNDPGNQPQHF. Full variable domain (remainder filled in from reference TRBV28 and TRBJ1-5): DVKVTQSSRYLVKRTGEKVFLECVQDMDHENMFWYRQDPGLGLRLIYFSYDVKMKEKGDIPEGYSVSREKKERFSLILESASTNQTSMYLCASRRPNDPGNQPQHFGDGTRLSIL.

V is TRBV5-5 and J is TRBJ1-2; the D call of TRBD1 rests on TCRdb alone, since no DNA is present to check it. Germline lookup yields CDR1 SGHKS and CDR2 YYEKEE (reference sequence). The CDR3 has 14 amino acids. CDR3: CASSTGQGYYGYTF.

This chain connects TRBV28 to TRBJ2-1. The germline CDR1 and CDR2 sequences are MDHEN and SYDVKM. The CDR3 consists of 16 residues. The CDR3 spells CASSTVGSSSYNEQFF.

The chain uses TRBV29-1 and TRBJ2-4; TCRdb's D gene call, TRBD1, goes unchecked for lack of DNA. The germline V gene encodes CDR1 SQVTM and CDR2 ANQGSEA. This CDR3 region has 12 residues. The CDR3 is CSAWGQGNIQYF. Together with reference TRBV29-1 and TRBJ2-4, the CDR3 gives the full variable domain: SAVISQKPSRDICQRGTSLTIQCQVDSQVTMMFWYRQQPGQSLTLIATANQGSEATYESGFVIDKFPISRPNLTFSTLTVSNMSPEDSSIYLCSAWGQGNIQYFGAGTRLSVL.

This chain connects TRBV6-6 to TRBJ1-5; TCRdb's D call, TRBD1, is unchecked because there is no DNA. Germline CDR1 MNHNY, CDR2 SVGAGI (reference sequence). The CDR3 totals 14 residues. CDR3 in amino acids: CASSYPGTNQPQHF.

This chain joins TRBV27 and TRBJ2-7; without DNA, the TCRdb call of TRBD1 cannot be checked. This CDR3 comprises 14 residues. Germline CDR1 and CDR2: MNHEY and SMNVEV (reference sequence). CDR3 in amino acids: CASSSLKGGYEQYF.

The chain combines TRBV20-1 with TRBJ1-2; TCRdb designates TRBD1, a call that cannot be tested without DNA. Germline CDR1 DFQATT, CDR2 SNEGSKA (reference sequence). The CDR3 is made up of 16 amino acids. CDR3 loop: CSARDLTGGPNYGYTF.

V and J are TRBV20-1 and TRBJ2-1; TCRdb calls TRBD2, which cannot be checked without DNA. The CDR3 totals 18 residues. Per germline, CDR1 DFQATT and CDR2 SNEGSKA (reference sequence). The CDR3 sequence is CSARELGASGSMWSEQFF.

The chain couples TRBV28 to TRBJ1-4; with no DNA, the TCRdb D assignment of TRBD1 cannot be verified. CDR1 MDHEN and CDR2 SYDVKM come from the germline V gene. The CDR3 runs 15 residues. The CDR3 sequence is CASSLLQGTEEKLFF. The entire variable domain, with the rest obtained from reference TRBV28 and TRBJ1-4, is as follows: DVKVTQSSRYLVKRTGEKVFLECVQDMDHENMFWYRQDPGLGLRLIYFSYDVKMKEKGDIPEGYSVSREKKERFSLILESASTNQTSMYLCASSLLQGTEEKLFFGSGTQLSVL.

The chain employs TRBV2 and TRBJ2-7; the D call from TCRdb, TRBD1, cannot be confirmed without DNA. The CDR3 loop spans 14 amino acids. Germline CDR1 and CDR2: SNHLY and FYNNEI. CDR3 sequence: CASSEDRETYEQYF. The variable domain in full, with the rest retrieved from reference TRBV2 and TRBJ2-7, is EPEVTQTPSHQVTQMGQEVILRCVPISNHLYFYWYRQILGQKVEFLVSFYNNEISEKSEIFDDQFSVERPDGSNFTLKIRSTKLEDSAMYFCASSEDRETYEQYFGPGTRLTVT.

CDR3 protein: CASSLVSGDIQYF. The chain joins TRBV7-2 to TRBJ2-4; TCRdb selects TRBD1, and the lack of DNA leaves this call unchecked. The germline V gene has CDR1 SGHTA and CDR2 FQGNSA. This CDR3 has 13 amino acids. Full variable domain (outside the CDR3, taken from reference TRBV7-2 and TRBJ2-4): GAGVSQSPSNKVTEKGKDVELRCDPISGHTALYWYRQSLGQGLEFLIYFQGNSAPDKSGLPSDRFSAERTGGSVSTLTIQRTQQEDSAVYLCASSLVSGDIQYFGAGTRLSVL.